This T cell receptor beta chain was sequenced in a study of shared clonotypes between healthy human individuals. The CDR3 has 14 amino acids. V lost 3 bases and J lost 8, with 17 bases in between. The germline gives CDR1 SGHRS, CDR2 YFSETQ. The data were produced by immunoSEQ multiplex PCR, yet TCRdb's version contains in-frame clones alone and is incomplete. The sample contains about 2.4 million clones, over 85% of which appear only once. The receptor comes from a man aged 18 to 29 in good health. Some clones in this sample may be carry-over from other donors' samples. This rearrangement joins TRBV5-1 to TRBJ2-5, with D possibly being TRBD1 (6 bases). The sequencing sample was made of naive CD4+ T cells from PBMCs. Subset described: CD45RA+ positively selected. The CDR3 DNA sequence: TGCGCCAGCAGCTCCCAAGGGCAGGGGAAAACCCAGTACTTC. This sequence encodes CASSSQGQGKTQYF.